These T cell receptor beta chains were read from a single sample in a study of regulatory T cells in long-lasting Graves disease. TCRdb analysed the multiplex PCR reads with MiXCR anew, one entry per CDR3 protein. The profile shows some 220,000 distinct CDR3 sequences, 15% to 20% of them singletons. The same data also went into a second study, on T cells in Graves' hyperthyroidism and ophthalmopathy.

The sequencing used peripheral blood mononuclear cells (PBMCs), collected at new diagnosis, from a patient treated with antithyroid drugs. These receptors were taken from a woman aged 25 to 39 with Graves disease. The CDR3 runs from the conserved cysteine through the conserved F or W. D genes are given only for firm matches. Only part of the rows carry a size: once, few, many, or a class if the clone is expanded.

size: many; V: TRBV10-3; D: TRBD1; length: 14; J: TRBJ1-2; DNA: TGTGCCATCAGTGGGACAGGGGATATCTATGGCTACACCTTC; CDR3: CAISGTGDIYGYTF
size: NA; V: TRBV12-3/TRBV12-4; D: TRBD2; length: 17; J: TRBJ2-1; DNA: TGTGCCAGCAGTCTCAGGACTAGCGGGAGGGCCGAAGATGAGCAGTTCTTC; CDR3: CASSLRTSGRAEDEQFF
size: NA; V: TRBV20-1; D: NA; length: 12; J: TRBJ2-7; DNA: TGCAGTGCTAGACCCGGCTCCTACGAGCACTACTTC; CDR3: CSARPGSYEHYF
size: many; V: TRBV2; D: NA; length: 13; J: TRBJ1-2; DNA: TGTGCCAGCAGGCCGGGACGCTCGTCCGGCTACACCTTC; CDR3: CASRPGRSSGYTF
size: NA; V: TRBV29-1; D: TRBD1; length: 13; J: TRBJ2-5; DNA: TGCAGCGGGGGACAGGGGGAAGACGGGACCCAGTACTTC; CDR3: CSGGQGEDGTQYF
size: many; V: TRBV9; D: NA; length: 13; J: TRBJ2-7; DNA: TGTGCCAGCAGCCGTGACAGCGGCTACGAGCAGTACTTC; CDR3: CASSRDSGYEQYF
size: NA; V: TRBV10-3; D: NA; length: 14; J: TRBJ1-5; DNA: TGTGCCATCAGTGAGTTACAGGGAAATCAGCCCCAGCATTTT; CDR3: CAISELQGNQPQHF
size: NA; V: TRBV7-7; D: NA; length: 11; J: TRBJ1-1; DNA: TGTGCGGTAGAGACAGGCACTGAAGCTTTCTTT; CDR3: CAVETGTEAFF
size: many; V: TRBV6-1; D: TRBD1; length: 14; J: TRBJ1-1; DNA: TGTGCCAGCATAGGAGGGGGCGAAAACACTGAAGCTTTCTTT; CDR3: CASIGGGENTEAFF
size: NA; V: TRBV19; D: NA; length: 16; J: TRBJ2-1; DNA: TGTGCCAGTGGAACAAGTAGCGGTCTCTCCTACAATGAGCAGTTCTTC; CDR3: CASGTSSGLSYNEQFF
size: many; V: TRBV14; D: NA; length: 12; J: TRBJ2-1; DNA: TGTGCCAGCAGCCAGACTAGGTATGAGCAGTTCTTC; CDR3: CASSQTRYEQFF
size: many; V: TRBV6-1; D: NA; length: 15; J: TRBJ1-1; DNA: TGTGCCAGCATCCCTATGGGGGGCGCCAGCACTGAAGCTTTCTTT; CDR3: CASIPMGGASTEAFF
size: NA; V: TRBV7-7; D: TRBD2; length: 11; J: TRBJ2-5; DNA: TGTGCTACCGGGAGGGGAGAGACCCAGTACTTC; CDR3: CATGRGETQYF
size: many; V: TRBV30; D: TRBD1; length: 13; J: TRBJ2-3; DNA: TGTGCCTGGGACAGGGGGCGGGGAGATACGCAGTATTTT; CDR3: CAWDRGRGDTQYF
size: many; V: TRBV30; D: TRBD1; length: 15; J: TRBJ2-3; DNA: TGTGCCTGGAGTGCCCGACAGGGGAGCACAGATACGCAGTATTTT; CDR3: CAWSARQGSTDTQYF
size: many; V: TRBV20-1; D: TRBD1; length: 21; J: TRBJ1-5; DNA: TGCAGTGCTAGAGGCCCCCTGGGACAGAAAATTCCCTATGGGGGCAATCAGCCCCAGCATTTT; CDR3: CSARGPLGQKIPYGGNQPQHF
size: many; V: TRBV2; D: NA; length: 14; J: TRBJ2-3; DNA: TGTGCCAGCAGTGGCCAACTGATGGCAGATACGCAGTATTTT; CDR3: CASSGQLMADTQYF
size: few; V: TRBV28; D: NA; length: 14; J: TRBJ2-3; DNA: TGTGCCACCCGGTGGGGGACTAGCACAGATACGCAGTATTTT; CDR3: CATRWGTSTDTQYF
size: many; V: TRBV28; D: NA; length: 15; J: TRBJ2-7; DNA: TGTGCCAGCAGTCCACTCGGAGGACAATCCTACGAGCAGTACTTC; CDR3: CASSPLGGQSYEQYF
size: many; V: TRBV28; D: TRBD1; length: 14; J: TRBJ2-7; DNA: TGTGCCAATTCCCGGACAGGGGCCTGGGACGAGCAGTACTTC; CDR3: CANSRTGAWDEQYF
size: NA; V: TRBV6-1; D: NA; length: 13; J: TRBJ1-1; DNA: TGTGCCAGCAGCAAATTATCGAACACTGAAGCTTTCTTT; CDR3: CASSKLSNTEAFF
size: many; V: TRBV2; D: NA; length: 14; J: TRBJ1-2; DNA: TGTGCCAGCAGGGAGTGGGGGACTAGCTATGGCTACACCTTC; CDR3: CASREWGTSYGYTF
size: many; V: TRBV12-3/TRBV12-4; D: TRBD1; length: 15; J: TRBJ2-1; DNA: TGTGCCAGCACCCCCCGGGACAGGGCCTACAATGAGCAGTTCTTC; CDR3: CASTPRDRAYNEQFF
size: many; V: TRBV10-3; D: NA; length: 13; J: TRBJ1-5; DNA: TGTGCCGCAGGGGACCTGGGCAGTCAGCCCCAGCATTTT; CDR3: CAAGDLGSQPQHF
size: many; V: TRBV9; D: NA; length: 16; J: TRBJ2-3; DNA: TGTGCCAGCAGCGTAGGTGTCGGGCTACCCACAGATACGCAGTATTTT; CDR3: CASSVGVGLPTDTQYF
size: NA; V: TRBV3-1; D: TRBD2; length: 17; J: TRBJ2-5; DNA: TGTGCCAGCAGCCAAGCCTGGACTAGCGGGATCCAAGAGACCCAGTACTTC; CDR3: CASSQAWTSGIQETQYF
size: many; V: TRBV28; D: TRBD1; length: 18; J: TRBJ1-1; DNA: TGTGCCAGCACCTTAAGGCGGTATTTCTACAGGGGGAACACTGAAGCTTTCTTT; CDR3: CASTLRRYFYRGNTEAFF
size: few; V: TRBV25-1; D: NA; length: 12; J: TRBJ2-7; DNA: TGTGCCAGCAACGCCTACTCCTACGAGCAGTACTTC; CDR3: CASNAYSYEQYF
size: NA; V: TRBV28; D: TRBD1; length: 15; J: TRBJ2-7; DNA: TGTGCCAGCAGTTTAAGAGGGACAGGATACTACGAGCAGTACTTC; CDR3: CASSLRGTGYYEQYF
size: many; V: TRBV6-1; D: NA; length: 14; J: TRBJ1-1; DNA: TGTGCCAGCACCTGGGGGGGTGGGAACACTGAAGCTTTCTTT; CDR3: CASTWGGGNTEAFF
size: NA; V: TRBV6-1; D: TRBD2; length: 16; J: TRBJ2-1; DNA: TGTGCCAGCAGTCGTAGCGGGTCTGGCTCCTACAATGAGCAGTTCTTC; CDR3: CASSRSGSGSYNEQFF
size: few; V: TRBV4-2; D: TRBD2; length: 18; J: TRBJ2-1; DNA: TGTGCCAGCAGCCAAGGTGCGAGGGCGGGGGGGCAAGGTGGTGAGCAGTTCTTC; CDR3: CASSQGARAGGQGGEQFF
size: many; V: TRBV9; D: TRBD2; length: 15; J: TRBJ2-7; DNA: TGTGCCAGCAACCCTAGCGGGGCAAGCTCCTACGAGCAGTACTTC; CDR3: CASNPSGASSYEQYF
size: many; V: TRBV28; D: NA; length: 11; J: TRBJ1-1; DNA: TGTGCCAGCAGTTTCCCCACCGAAGCTTTCTTT; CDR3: CASSFPTEAFF
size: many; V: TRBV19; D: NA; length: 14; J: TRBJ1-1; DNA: TGTGCCAGTAGTGGGGGGGACCGGTACACTGAAGCTTTCTTT; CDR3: CASSGGDRYTEAFF